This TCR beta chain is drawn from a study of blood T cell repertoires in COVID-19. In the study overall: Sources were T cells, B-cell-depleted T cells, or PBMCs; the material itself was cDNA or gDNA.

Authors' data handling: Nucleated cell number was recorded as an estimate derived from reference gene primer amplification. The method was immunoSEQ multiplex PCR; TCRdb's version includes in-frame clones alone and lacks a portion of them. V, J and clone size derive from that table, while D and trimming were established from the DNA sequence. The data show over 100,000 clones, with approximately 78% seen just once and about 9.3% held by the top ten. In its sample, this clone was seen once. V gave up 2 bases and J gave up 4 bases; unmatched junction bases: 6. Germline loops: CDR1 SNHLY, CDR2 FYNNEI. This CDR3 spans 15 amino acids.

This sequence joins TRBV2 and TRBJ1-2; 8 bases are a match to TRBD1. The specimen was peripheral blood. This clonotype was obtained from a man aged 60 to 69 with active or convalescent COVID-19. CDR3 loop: CASSELTGDSYGYTF. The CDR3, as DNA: TGTGCCAGCAGTGAACTGACAGGGGATAGCTATGGCTACACCTTC.